These T cell receptor beta chains were read from a single sample in a study of beta chain features in type 1 diabetes. Some clones are missing from TCRdb's copy, which holds only in-frame ones; the method was immunoSEQ multiplex PCR. The sample consists of 100,000 to 150,000 clones, approximately 10% of them appearing once. The specimen sequenced was central memory CD4+ T cells from blood. The receptors were gathered from a man aged 25 to 45 with type 1 diabetes. Each CDR3 is given with its conserved first and last residue. A D gene is named only where the DNA matches it firmly. A row's size may be missing; if present it is once, few, many or a size class.

CDR3nt	CDR3aa	d_gene	abundance	j_gene	v_gene
TGTGCCAGCAGCTTAAGACTAGCGGGTGGGACAGATACGCAGTATTTT	CASSLRLAGGTDTQYF	TRBD2	few	TRBJ2-3	TRBV5-4
TGTGCCAGCAGCGTAGTTCAGCGTACTAGCACAGATACGCAGTATTTT	CASSVVQRTSTDTQYF	NA	few	TRBJ2-3	TRBV9
TGTGCCAGCAGCCCAGGCACAGATACGCAGTATTTT	CASSPGTDTQYF	NA	few	TRBJ2-3	TRBV7-3
TGCGCCAGCAGCGTGAGGTCCGCCAACACCGGGGAGCTGTTTTTT	CASSVRSANTGELFF	NA	NA	TRBJ2-2	TRBV5-1
TGTGCTAGTGCCCTGGGGAGGGTGGGGAGGCGCCAAGAGACCCAGTACTTC	CASALGRVGRRQETQYF	TRBD2	NA	TRBJ2-5	TRBV12-5
TGTGCCAGCAGTCTCCGCTACGGCACAGATACGCAGTATTTT	CASSLRYGTDTQYF	NA	many	TRBJ2-3	TRBV2
TGTGCCACCAGGCCCGAACAGGGTGGGGCCTACGAGCAGTACTTC	CATRPEQGGAYEQYF	NA	few	TRBJ2-7	TRBV15
TGTGCCAGCAGCTCCTCCCCAACAGTGTCAGATACGCAGTATTTT	CASSSSPTVSDTQYF	NA	NA	TRBJ2-3	TRBV9
TGTGCCAGCATTTCACCCGGGATAGGCACTGAAGCTTTCTTT	CASISPGIGTEAFF	NA	few	TRBJ1-1	TRBV28
TGCAGCGTTCAGACAGGGGACGAGCAGTACTTC	CSVQTGDEQYF	TRBD1	few	TRBJ2-7	TRBV29-1
TGTGCCAGCAGCGAAGACCCGACTAGCGGGGGGTTGTACTTC	CASSEDPTSGGLYF	TRBD2	few	TRBJ2-5	TRBV11-2
TGTGCCACCAGCAGAGTGGGACAGGGCTACAATGAGCAGTTCTTC	CATSRVGQGYNEQFF	TRBD1	many	TRBJ2-1	TRBV15
TGCGCCAGCAGCCAAGTGGGCCGGGGGGGCCAAAATGAGCAGTTCTTC	CASSQVGRGGQNEQFF	TRBD2	NA	TRBJ2-1	TRBV4-1
TGTGCCAGCAGAGCCCGCCTCTATGGCTACACCTTC	CASRARLYGYTF	NA	NA	TRBJ1-2	TRBV28
TGTGCCAGCAGCTTGTGGGCACAGGAGACCCAGTACTTC	CASSLWAQETQYF	NA	NA	TRBJ2-5	TRBV7-2
TGCGCCAGCTCTCTAGCGGGGGAGTACAATGAGCAGTTCTTC	CASSLAGEYNEQFF	TRBD2	few	TRBJ2-1	TRBV5-1
TGTGCCAGCCATCTATCAGGGAATCGCTACAATGAGCAGTTCTTC	CASHLSGNRYNEQFF	NA	NA	TRBJ2-1	TRBV5-4
TGCGCCAGCAGCCAGGGGGATAGCACAGATACGCAGTATTTT	CASSQGDSTDTQYF	TRBD1	few	TRBJ2-3	TRBV5-1
TGCGCCAGCAGTCCTACAGGGAACACTGAAGCTTTCTTT	CASSPTGNTEAFF	NA	few	TRBJ1-1	TRBV5-1
TGTGCCAGCGCCCAGGGGCCTTCCTACGAGCAGTACTTC	CASAQGPSYEQYF	NA	few	TRBJ2-7	TRBV2
TGCGCCAGCAGCTTGGGGGCGTCCGGGGAGCTGTTTTTT	CASSLGASGELFF	NA	many	TRBJ2-2	TRBV5-1
TGTGCCAGCATCGGACTAGCAGAGTCCTACAATGAGCAGTTCTTC	CASIGLAESYNEQFF	TRBD2	few	TRBJ2-1	TRBV6-1
TGTGCCAGCTCACCGGTCACGAGGAATGAGCAGTTCTTC	CASSPVTRNEQFF	NA	few	TRBJ2-1	TRBV18
TGTGCCAGCAGTTCGTTCAGGGAAGTCTACGAGCAGTACTTC	CASSSFREVYEQYF	NA	few	TRBJ2-7	TRBV6-5
TGCGCCAGCAGCTTGGGGGACACTGGAAACACCATATATTTT	CASSLGDTGNTIYF	NA	NA	TRBJ1-3	TRBV5-1
TGTGCCAGCAGTTACTCTTACTCTGGGGCCAACGTCCTGACTTTC	CASSYSYSGANVLTF	NA	NA	TRBJ2-6	TRBV6-6
TGTGCCAGCAGCAATTCCTTCGGGACAGCTAACTATGGCTACACCTTC	CASSNSFGTANYGYTF	TRBD1	NA	TRBJ1-2	TRBV7-2
TGCGCCAGCAGCTTGGGCAGGTCCTCTAATGAAAAACTGTTTTTT	CASSLGRSSNEKLFF	NA	NA	TRBJ1-4	TRBV5-1
TGTGCCAGCAGCTCCCGACTAGCGGGGTATTCCCCGGGAGAGCAGTTCTTC	CASSSRLAGYSPGEQFF	TRBD2	NA	TRBJ2-1	TRBV7-6
TGCGCCAGCAGCTTGGTTCAGAATGAAAAACTGTTTTTT	CASSLVQNEKLFF	NA	few	TRBJ1-4	TRBV5-1
TGTGCCAGCAGCTTTTGGGGGGGCCTGGATACGCAGTATTTT	CASSFWGGLDTQYF	NA	NA	TRBJ2-3	TRBV7-2
TGTGCCAGCAGCCCCGGACTCCCCGGGGAAGAGACCCAGTACTTC	CASSPGLPGEETQYF	NA	NA	TRBJ2-5	TRBV7-9
TGTGCCAGCAGCTTCGACAGACCCTACGAGCAGTACTTC	CASSFDRPYEQYF	NA	NA	TRBJ2-7	TRBV7-2
TGTGCCAGCCGCGGGGACAGCTACGAGCAGTACTTC	CASRGDSYEQYF	NA	few	TRBJ2-7	TRBV2
TGTGCCAGCAGTTTGGGATGGACTGAGACCCAGTACTTC	CASSLGWTETQYF	NA	NA	TRBJ2-5	TRBV27
TGCAGTGCTAGCAGGGTAGATGAGCAGTTCTTC	CSASRVDEQFF	NA	few	TRBJ2-1	TRBV20-1
TGTGCCAGCAGCCTCGACAGGAACACCGGGGAGCTGTTTTTT	CASSLDRNTGELFF	NA	few	TRBJ2-2	TRBV6-4
TGTGCCAGCAGCTTATCTGGCACAGATACGCAGTATTTT	CASSLSGTDTQYF	NA	few	TRBJ2-3	TRBV7-8
TGTGCCAGCAGCGCGGGTGGCGAGACCCAGTACTTC	CASSAGGETQYF	NA	few	TRBJ2-5	TRBV7-9
TGTGCCAGCAGCGTAGCTACAACTAGCAACTACGAGCAGTACTTC	CASSVATTSNYEQYF	NA	NA	TRBJ2-7	TRBV9
TGCGCCAGCAGCTTGGGACAGCAAGAGACCCAGTACTTC	CASSLGQQETQYF	NA	NA	TRBJ2-5	TRBV5-1
TGCAGCGTTGAAACAGGGTTCGAGACCCAGTACTTC	CSVETGFETQYF	NA	NA	TRBJ2-5	TRBV29-1
TGTGCCAGCAGTGATAAAGGGGGCCTTCAGCCCCAGCATTTT	CASSDKGGLQPQHF	TRBD1	NA	TRBJ1-5	TRBV6-1